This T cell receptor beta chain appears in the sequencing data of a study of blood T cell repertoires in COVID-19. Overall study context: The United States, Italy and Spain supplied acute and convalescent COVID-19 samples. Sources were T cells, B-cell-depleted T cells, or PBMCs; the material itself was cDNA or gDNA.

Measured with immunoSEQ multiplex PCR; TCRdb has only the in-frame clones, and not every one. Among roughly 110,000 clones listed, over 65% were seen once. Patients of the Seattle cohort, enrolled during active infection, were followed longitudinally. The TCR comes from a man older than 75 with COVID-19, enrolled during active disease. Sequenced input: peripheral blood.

The DNA for the CDR3 is TGTGCCAGCAGCCAAGGACTAGCGGGCCTCTCCTACGAGCAGTACTTC. Its protein product is CASSQGLAGLSYEQYF. The chain uses TRBV3-1 (or the pseudogene TRBV3-2) and TRBJ2-7, with 10 bases matching TRBD2. V was clipped by 1 base and J by 0 bases; unmatched bases: 3. The germline V gene has CDR1 LGHDT and CDR2 YNNKEL (reference sequence). The CDR3 consists of 16 residues.